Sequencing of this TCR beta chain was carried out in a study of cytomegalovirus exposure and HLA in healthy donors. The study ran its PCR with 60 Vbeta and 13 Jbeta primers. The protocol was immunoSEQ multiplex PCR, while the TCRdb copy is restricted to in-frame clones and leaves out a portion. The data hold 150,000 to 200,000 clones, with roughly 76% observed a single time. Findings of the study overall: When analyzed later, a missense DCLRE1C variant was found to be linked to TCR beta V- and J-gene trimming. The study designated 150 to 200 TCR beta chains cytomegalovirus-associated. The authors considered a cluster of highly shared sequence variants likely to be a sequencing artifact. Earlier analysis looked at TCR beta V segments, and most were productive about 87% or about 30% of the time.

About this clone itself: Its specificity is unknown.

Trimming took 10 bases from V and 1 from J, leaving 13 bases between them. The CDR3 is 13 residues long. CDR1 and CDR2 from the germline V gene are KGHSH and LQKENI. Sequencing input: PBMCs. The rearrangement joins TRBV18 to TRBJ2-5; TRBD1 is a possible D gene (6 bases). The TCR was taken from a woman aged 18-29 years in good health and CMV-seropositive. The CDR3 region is CATNPTGQETQYF. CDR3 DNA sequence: TGTGCCACCAACCCGACAGGCCAAGAGACCCAGTACTTC.